This T cell receptor (beta chain) comes out of a study of T-cell reconstitution after alpha-beta-depleted transplantation in children. As regards this clonotype: The antigen remains unidentified.

Findings and limits, study-wide: It was surviving recipient T cells and thymic progenitors that gave some patients high TCRbeta diversity at day 60. The main origin of T-cell counts and diversity one year after transplant was newly produced T cells. Expanded graft clones numbering several hundred reportedly gave rise to alpha-beta T cells about two months after transplant.

The V and J ends lost 0 bases and 6 bases, in that order; junction bases with no gene match: 7. This CDR3 has 18 amino acids. The germline V gene has CDR1 LGHNA and CDR2 YNFKEQ. Unique molecular identifiers were incorporated into the prepared TCRbeta library. TCRdb recomputed calls from the PCR reads with MiXCR, one row per CDR3 protein. The sample has about a million distinct CDR3 sequences; about 29% are singletons. The chain links TRBV4-2 to TRBJ2-3, with TRBD2 matching 15 bases. The TCR sequence derives from a boy younger than two who had a stem cell transplant for SCID, so the T cells may come from the graft donor. Material: PBMCs, mostly from graft donor cells, obtained 360 days after TCRalphabeta/CD19-depleted stem cell transplant. The CDR3 sequence: CASSQDSGLAGGMDTQYF. The CDR3 bases are TGTGCCAGCAGCCAAGATTCGGGACTAGCGGGGGGAATGGATACGCAGTATTTT.